The present T cell receptor beta chain was sequenced within a study of regulatory T cells in long-lasting Graves disease. This clonotype was counted ten times or more. To make TCR beta libraries, researchers used iRepertoire HTBI primers and Arm-PCR of CDR3 regions. MiXCR was run by TCRdb on the multiplex PCR reads, yielding one entry per CDR3 protein. The table has around 450,000 distinct CDR3 sequences, 15% to 20% seen once. Time point specified: newly diagnosed GD, antithyroid drugs for less than 3 months. Extracted PBMC RNA gave rise to the TCR library. The sample also formed part of further work on T cells in Graves' hyperthyroidism and ophthalmopathy.

The sample was peripheral blood mononuclear cells (PBMCs), taken at new diagnosis, from a patient treated with antithyroid drugs. The source is a man aged 40-55 years with Graves disease.

CDR3 bases: TGTGCCACCATCACACAAACGGAGACCCAGTACTTC. It yields the protein CATITQTETQYF. This chain connects TRBV6-2 or TRBV6-3 to TRBJ2-5; D gene unclear. The germline V gene encodes CDR1 MNHEY and CDR2 SVGEGT. V was cut by 10 bases and J by 5 bases, with 14 bases left in between. There are 12 residues in the CDR3.